This T cell receptor beta chain was captured by sequencing in a study of CD8 T cells in ankylosing spondylitis. General study results and limits: The study looked at matched synovial fluid samples from ankylosing spondylitis patients. Disease-linked clones were reported to be significantly enriched there. Earlier work had already found some motif variants in reactive arthritis synovial fluid and blood. Disease-linked clones had a CD8+ phenotype and relatively low frequency in peripheral blood.

CDR3 length: 14 residues. Germline V CDR1 and CDR2: MNHEY, SVGAGI. V was shortened by 2 bases and J by 3 bases, with 8 bases between the two germline ends. By quantitative 5'-RACE with molecular barcodes, the TCR beta libraries were made. TCRdb recomputed calls from the 5' RACE reads with MiXCR, one row per CDR3 protein. The sample carries 310,000 or so distinct CDR3 sequences, 15% to 20% recorded once. This clonotype was seen only once. What it recognizes is unknown. The receptor was derived from a male donor with ankylosing spondylitis or in good health (not recorded which). The chain employs TRBV6-5 and TRBJ2-1; no clear D. Sequencing was carried out using blood, either unsorted or a sorted T cell fraction (not recorded which). The CDR3 spells CASSYGENYNEQFF. The CDR3 region has the DNA TGTGCCAGCAGTTACGGAGAAAACTACAATGAGCAGTTCTTC.